This TCR beta chain emerged from a study of response to subunit inactivated influenza vaccine (dated by TCRdb to the late 2010s). Regarding the research as a whole: Deep quantitative profiling of the T cell receptor repertoire was used in the study to follow responses to a trivalent subunit inactivated influenza vaccine. General findings and caveats noted by the study authors: According to the authors, only a limited number of new T cells may be recruited by each seasonal influenza vaccination.

The CDR3 has 16 amino acids, counting the end cysteine and phenylalanine. Only CDR3 DNA remains: 48 bases, in frame from the first base. CDR1 and CDR2, per the germline V gene, are SGHRS and YFSETQ. The V end gives up 7 bases and the J end 7 bases, leaving 16 bases in the junction not matched to a gene. This clonotype showed up just a few times. Its cognate antigen has yet to be identified. Base qualities were left out, and no much larger clone turns up one base away. Libraries were made using RT-PCR. Sequenced on an Illumina HiSeq 2500. The public reads were run again by TCRdb, first through fastp at Q25 and then through MiXCR, and only productive beta chains were kept. Each entry is one CDR3 protein sequence, shown with its most common DNA and genes. This sample comprises under 850,000 distinct CDR3 sequences, about 18% of them detected only once. 11% of the sample goes to the ten largest clones.

The rearranged chain carries TRBV5-1 and TRBJ2-1, with 8 bases aligning to TRBD2. The sequence was collected from a man aged 50 to 60 who received an inactivated influenza vaccine. Donor details come from another sample of the same person, matched by shared clones. The sample consisted of PBMCs from blood, taken more than 4 days after vaccination. The CDR3 corresponds to CASFDSKAGEGNEQFF. Here is the DNA: TGCGCCAGCTTCGACTCTAAAGCGGGAGAGGGGAATGAGCAGTTCTTC.